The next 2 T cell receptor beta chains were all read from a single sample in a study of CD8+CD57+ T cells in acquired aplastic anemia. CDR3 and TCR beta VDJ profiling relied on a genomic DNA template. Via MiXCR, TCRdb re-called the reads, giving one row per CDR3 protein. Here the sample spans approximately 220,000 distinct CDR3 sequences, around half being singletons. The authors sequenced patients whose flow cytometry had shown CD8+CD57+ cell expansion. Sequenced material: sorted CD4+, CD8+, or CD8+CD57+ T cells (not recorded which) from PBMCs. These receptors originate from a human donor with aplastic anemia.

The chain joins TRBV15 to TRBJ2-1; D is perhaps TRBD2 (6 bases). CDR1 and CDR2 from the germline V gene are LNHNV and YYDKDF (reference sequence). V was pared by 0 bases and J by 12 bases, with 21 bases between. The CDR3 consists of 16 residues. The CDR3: CATSRDRGRGPDTQFF. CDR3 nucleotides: TGTGCCACCAGCAGAGATCGTGGGCGGGGTCCAGATACGCAGTTCTTC.

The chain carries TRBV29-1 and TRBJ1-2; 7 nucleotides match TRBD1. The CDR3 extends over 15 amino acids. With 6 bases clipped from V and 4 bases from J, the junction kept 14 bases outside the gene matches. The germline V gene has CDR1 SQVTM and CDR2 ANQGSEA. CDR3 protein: CSVGAGTARSYGYTF. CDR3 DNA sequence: TGCAGCGTGGGTGCCGGGACAGCGAGGTCCTATGGCTACACCTTC.